These T cell receptor beta chains were read from a single sample in a study of T cell repertoires in cytomegalovirus infection. TCRdb called the reads again in MiXCR, with one record for every CDR3 protein. The table shows approximately 990,000 distinct CDR3 sequences, with 25% to 40% occurring only once. For these receptors, no antigen is known. The specimen was cultured CD8+ T cells from PBMCs, collected from culture after CMV antigen stimulation. The receptors derive from a human donor in good health (CMV status not recorded). Some clones in this sample may be carry-over from other donors' samples. Both conserved end residues are trimmed from each CDR3. The order of the fields is J gene, V gene, CDR3 protein.

TRBJ2-1 | TRBV7-6 | ASSSTSGGLGGEQF
TRBJ1-2 | TRBV4-1 | ASSQDNRHYGYT
TRBJ1-2 | TRBV6-5 | ASRGQFYGYT
TRBJ2-2 | TRBV19 | ASSRRDYNTGELF
TRBJ2-2 | TRBV6-4 | ASSDPILPRDVFSGELF
TRBJ1-5 | TRBV7-2 | ASSSGPYTNQPQH
TRBJ2-5 | TRBV6-8 | ASSSGVGTQY
TRBJ2-2 | TRBV6-5 | ASSPQARTGEEAL
TRBJ2-3 | TRBV9 | ASSVGLAGRDTQY
TRBJ2-5 | TRBV7-9 | ASSLGRTGAEETQY
TRBJ2-5 | TRBV5-1 | ASSNLLAGSQETQY
TRBJ2-6 | TRBV27 | ASSLSGGALVSGANVLT
TRBJ2-1 | TRBV6-4 | ASSEGGSGSYNEQF
TRBJ1-1 | TRBV4-3 | ASSQDPSEGLNTEAF
TRBJ2-7 | TRBV18 | ASTPPASYEQY
TRBJ1-1 | TRBV5-6 | ASSPGRVSTEAF
TRBJ2-7 | TRBV20-1 | SASKGYEQY
TRBJ2-2 | TRBV6-1 | ASRISGGGTGELF
TRBJ2-4 | TRBV15 | ATSGGGARPY
TRBJ2-3 | TRBV28 | ASSLDQGSTDTQY
TRBJ2-5 | TRBV4-2 | ASSQDVLANQETQY
TRBJ2-5 | TRBV7-6 | ASSETPYQETQY
TRBJ2-2 | TRBV27 | ASSFLGGELF
TRBJ2-2 | TRBV20-1 | SARDRLNTGELF
TRBJ1-2 | TRBV10-2 | ASSEDRGYGYT
TRBJ2-5 | TRBV7-9 | ASRYPHGQETQY
TRBJ1-2 | TRBV27 | ASSPSLGEANYGYT
TRBJ2-7 | TRBV6-6 | ASSYWPGQEGYEQY
TRBJ2-4 | TRBV7-9 | ASSSTGGLAKNIQY
TRBJ2-3 | TRBV7-2 | ASIPPGGVSDTQY
TRBJ1-1 | TRBV6-5 | ASSYSDPNTEAF
TRBJ2-1 | TRBV7-8 | ASSLGLAGDPSYNEQF
TRBJ2-2 | TRBV19 | ASSPFRGTGELF
TRBJ1-1 | TRBV7-6 | ASSRDGVNTEAF
TRBJ1-6 | TRBV19 | ASSTLTQSSYNSPLH
TRBJ2-7 | TRBV7-2 | ASSPRLDGPYEQY
TRBJ2-1 | TRBV20-1 | SAAPGLARHEQF
TRBJ2-1 | TRBV12-3/TRBV12-4 | ASSLRDRDYQGDNEQF
TRBJ2-1 | TRBV5-1 | ASSLATASGGSYNEQF
TRBJ2-2 | TRBV5-6 | ASSLTGQGKLF
TRBJ1-2 | TRBV19 | ASSTGNDYGYT
TRBJ2-1 | TRBV12-3/TRBV12-4 | ASSPPPGGAHNEQF
TRBJ1-2 | TRBV14 | ASSQELPGTPYGYT
TRBJ2-1 | TRBV12-3/TRBV12-4 | ASSWGDRGHEQF
TRBJ2-1 | TRBV9 | ASTDLSNYNEQF
TRBJ1-2 | TRBV28 | ASSYGTAMGYT
TRBJ2-2 | TRBV5-5 | ASSLDINTGELF